These 27 T cell receptor beta chains were sequenced from one sample in a study of shared clonotypes between healthy human individuals. Using immunoSEQ multiplex PCR, the repertoire was profiled, and TCRdb retains in-frame clones only, with some absent. The table shows 2 million to 2.5 million clones, with around 95% occurring only once. The sequenced sample was naive CD4+ T cells sorted from blood. Subset defined: CD45RA+ positively selected. The receptor source for this set is a man younger than 35 in good health.

On this clone itself: Mismatch with germline at one junction end may stem from a read error. The chain joins TRBV5-1 to TRBJ2-7; D is ambiguous. CDR1 is SGHRS, CDR2 YFSETQ, per germline. The CDR3 covers 14 residues. The DNA of the CDR3 is TGCGCCAGCAGCTTGGCCGTCCATTCCTCCGAGCAGTACTTC. This codes for CASSLAVHSSEQYF.

This clone was recorded once. This chain connects TRBV7-8 to TRBJ2-2, with D perhaps TRBD1 or TRBD2 (6 bases each). Germline V gene sequence: CDR1 SGHVS, CDR2 FQNEAQ. This CDR3 is 16 amino acids long. V lost 4 bases, J lost 5 bases, and 17 bases lay in between. In DNA, the CDR3 is TGTGCCAGCAGCTCCCCCGGGGGCGGTACTACCGGGGAGCTGTTTTTT. It translates to CASSSPGGGTTGELFF.

The chain joins TRBV18 to TRBJ2-7; D not resolved. The CDR3 loop spans 14 amino acids. Deletions cut 0 bases from V and 3 bases from J, with 9 bases between. In germline, CDR1 is KGHSH, CDR2 LQKENI. The DNA for the CDR3 is TGTGCCAGCTCACCACCGGCCAGGAACTACGAGCAGTACTTC. It translates to CASSPPARNYEQYF.

The gene calls are TRBV7-8 and TRBJ1-1; TRBD1 aligns across 7 bases. Germline V gene sequence: CDR1 SGHVS, CDR2 FQNEAQ. V lost 5 bases and J lost 1; bases outside the gene matches: 4. This CDR3 comprises 14 residues. CDR3 sequence (DNA): TGTGCCAGCAGCCCGGGACAGAAGAACACTGAAGCTTTCTTT. As protein: CASSPGQKNTEAFF.

This clone was detected a few times. The chain carries TRBV4-3 and TRBJ2-7, with a weak D call TRBD2 (5 bases). There are 15 residues in the CDR3. Trimming shortened V by 1 base and J by 3 bases, and 13 bases separated the two germline ends. Germline V gives CDR1 LGHNA, CDR2 YSLEER. The chain's CDR3 is CASSQVLATYYEQYF. The CDR3 nucleotides read TGCGCCAGCAGCCAAGTCTTAGCGACATACTACGAGCAGTACTTC.

The chain combines TRBV5-1 with TRBJ1-1; 10 nucleotides match TRBD1. The CDR3 loop spans 16 amino acids. Germline V gene sequence: CDR1 SGHRS, CDR2 YFSETQ. V shed 1 base and J 7 bases; nucleotides not matched to a gene: 10. This CDR3 is CASSLSKTGGSLEAFF. In DNA, the CDR3 is TGCGCCAGCAGCTTGTCGAAGACAGGGGGCTCACTTGAAGCTTTCTTT.

The chain is built from TRBV7-2 and TRBJ1-6, with 9 bases that match TRBD1. The J segment lost 10 bases and the V segment lost 1 base, leaving 2 bases of the junction unmatched. Germline-derived CDR1 and CDR2 are SGHTA and FQGNSA. This CDR3 has 14 residues. The CDR3, as DNA: TGTGCCAGCAGCTTAGACAGGGGGCAATCACCCCTCCACTTT. Its protein is CASSLDRGQSPLHF.

V is TRBV5-1 and J is TRBJ1-2; TRBD1 aligns across 12 bases. The CDR3 spans 15 residues. Germline loops: CDR1 SGHRS, CDR2 YFSETQ. Trimming at V came to 0 bases and at J to 7 bases, leaving 4 bases not matched to a gene. DNA for the CDR3: TGCGCCAGCAGCTTGGGTGTGGGACAGGGGGCTGGCTACACCTTC. Translation: CASSLGVGQGAGYTF.

This sequence joins TRBV10-1 and TRBJ2-7; D could derive from TRBD1 or TRBD2 (5 bases each). This CDR3 comprises 15 residues. Trimming took off 2 bases at V and 3 bases at J, with 14 bases between the two ends. Germline V CDR1 and CDR2: WNHNN, SYGVQD (reference sequence). DNA of the CDR3: TGCGCCAGCAGTGAGGACGGGGCCACCCTCTACGAGCAGTACTTC. It encodes CASSEDGATLYEQYF.

For this clone: One end of the junction varies from germline; a read error may be responsible. V is TRBV7-7 and J is TRBJ2-5; tentatively, D is TRBD2 (6 bases). CDR1 is SSHAT and CDR2 is FNYEAQ in the germline V gene (reference sequence). The CDR3 runs to 14 residues. Here the CDR3 DNA reads TGTGCTAGCAGCTCGGTAGCGGCCGGGGGAACCCAGTACTTC. Translating it yields CASSSVAAGGTQYF.

V usage is TRBV7-9 and J usage is TRBJ1-4; the match to TRBD1 covers 7 bases. The CDR3 totals 14 residues. Germline CDR1 and CDR2: SEHNR and FQNEAQ (reference sequence). The V gene end was trimmed by 5 bases and the J gene end by 7 bases; junction bases not matched to a gene: 7. For the CDR3, the DNA is TGTGCCAGCAGCGTCCGGGACAGCGGTGAAAAACTGTTTTTT. It specifies CASSVRDSGEKLFF.

This chain's CDR3 is CSVEQVLNTEAFF. CDR3 in DNA: TGCAGCGTTGAGCAGGTCCTGAACACTGAAGCTTTCTTT. The chain couples TRBV29-1 to TRBJ1-1; D is ambiguous. V lost 3 bases, J lost 0 bases, and 8 bases lay in between. Per the germline V gene, CDR1 is SQVTM and CDR2 is ANQGSEA. The CDR3 runs to 13 residues.

As for this clone: The sample carries other DNA sequences with the same CDR3. The gene calls are TRBV7-2 and TRBJ2-2, with D perhaps given as TRBD1 or TRBD2 (5 bases each). The ends were cut back, 5 bases at V and 1 base at J, with 14 bases in the middle. The CDR3 runs to 16 residues. The germline CDR1 and CDR2 sequences are SGHTA and FQGNSA. This chain's CDR3 is CASSLAGTVNTGELFF. CDR3 coding DNA: TGTGCCAGCAGCCTGGCCGGGACGGTGAACACCGGGGAGCTGTTTTTT. Supplemented by reference TRBV7-2 and TRBJ2-2, the full variable domain reads GAGVSQSPSNKVTEKGKDVELRCDPISGHTALYWYRQSLGQGLEFLIYFQGNSAPDKSGLPSDRFSAERTGGSVSTLTIQRTQQEDSAVYLCASSLAGTVNTGELFFGEGSRLTVL.

Here the CDR3 reads CASSSLRGRLSGYTF. As DNA, the CDR3 is TGTGCCAGCAGCTCGCTCAGGGGGCGGCTCTCTGGCTACACCTTC. The J gene is TRBJ1-2, the V gene TRBV11-2; 8 bases map to TRBD1. Germline V gives CDR1 SGHAT, CDR2 FQNNGV. The V and J ends lost 4 bases and 7 bases, in that order; junction bases with no gene match: 11. The CDR3 contains 15 residues.

Only one count was recorded for this clone. The V gene is TRBV11-2, the J gene TRBJ2-3, with D perhaps matching TRBD2 (6 bases). CDR3 length equals 16 residues. Per the germline V gene, CDR1 is SGHAT and CDR2 is FQNNGV. The V end was cut by 2 bases, the J end by 5 bases, with 17 bases between. CDR3: CASSLTRRGGGDTQYF. The CDR3, as DNA: TGTGCCAGCAGCTTAACTAGGCGGGGCGGAGGAGATACGCAGTATTTT.

A few counts support this clone. The chain carries TRBV18 and TRBJ1-5; TRBD1 is a possible D gene (5 bases). The germline CDR1 and CDR2 sequences are KGHSH and LQKENI. V shed 3 bases and J shed 4 bases, with 10 bases lying between them. The CDR3 totals 14 residues. This CDR3 reads CASSPATDNQPQHF. DNA for the CDR3: TGTGCCAGCTCACCCGCGACAGATAATCAGCCCCAGCATTTT. Full variable domain (outside the CDR3, taken from reference TRBV18 and TRBJ1-5): NAGVMQNPRHLVRRRGQEARLRCSPMKGHSHVYWYRQLPEEGLKFMVYLQKENIIDESGMPKERFSAEFPKEGPSILRIQQVVRGDSAAYFCASSPATDNQPQHFGDGTRLSIL.

This rearrangement joins TRBV11-2 to TRBJ2-1; a possible D gene is TRBD2 (7 bases). The V and J ends lost 11 bases and 1 base respectively, with 18 bases between them. This CDR3 has 15 residues. Germline-derived CDR1 and CDR2 are SGHAT and FQNNGV. The CDR3 sequence: CAGGGGNGSYNEQFF. For the CDR3, the DNA is TGTGCCGGGGGCGGGGGAAATGGGTCCTACAATGAGCAGTTCTTC.

This clone was seen a single time. Additional DNA sequences in this sample encode the identical CDR3. In DNA form, the CDR3 reads TGTGCCAGCAGTCCCCTAGGAGAGACCCAGTACTTC. This gives the protein CASSPLGETQYF. The chain joins TRBV27 to TRBJ2-5; D is ambiguous. Trimming cost V 5 bases and J 4 bases, with 8 bases left between them. CDR1 MNHEY and CDR2 SMNVEV come from the germline V gene (reference sequence). The CDR3 loop spans 12 amino acids.

This sequence joins TRBV11-2 and TRBJ1-5; no definite D call. Trimming cost V 0 bases and J 7 bases, with 7 bases left between them. Germline V gene lookup returns CDR1 SGHAT and CDR2 FQNNGV. CDR3 length: 13 residues. CDR3 sequence reads: CASSLDIPQPQHF. For the CDR3, the DNA is TGTGCCAGCAGCTTAGATATTCCCCAGCCCCAGCATTTT.

The CDR3 DNA reads as TGCGCCAGCAGCTTAGACAGGGGGAAGAACACTGAAGCTTTCTTT. Its protein is CASSLDRGKNTEAFF. The gene calls are TRBV5-1 and TRBJ1-1, with TRBD1 matching over 9 bases. The CDR3 has 15 residues. Looked up from germline, CDR1 is SGHRS and CDR2 is YFSETQ. J gave up 1 base and V 2 bases, and 3 bases lay outside the gene matches.

The chain joins TRBV30 to TRBJ1-6, with a tentative D call TRBD1 (5 bases). The CDR3 consists of 15 residues. Trimming removed 0 bases from V and 11 bases from J, with 17 bases in between. The germline CDR1 and CDR2 sequences are GTSNPN and SVGIG (reference sequence). CDR3 region: CAWSVPHRQWAPLHF. As DNA, the CDR3 is TGTGCCTGGAGTGTACCCCACCGACAGTGGGCACCCCTCCACTTT.

About this clone: Other DNA variants within this sample encode the same CDR3. In DNA, the CDR3 is TGCGCCAGCAGCCCGACAGGGGATAATTCACCCCTCCACTTT. Amino acids: CASSPTGDNSPLHF. This chain joins TRBV5-1 and TRBJ1-6; the match to TRBD1 covers 8 bases. Germline V gene data show CDR1 as SGHRS and CDR2 as YFSETQ. This CDR3 region has 14 residues. Trimming cost V 4 bases and J 5 bases; bases outside gene matches: 2. Complete variable domain (other parts from reference TRBV5-1 and TRBJ1-6): KAGVTQTPRYLIKTRGQQVTLSCSPISGHRSVSWYQQTPGQGLQFLFEYFSETQRNKGNFPGRFSGRQFSNSRSEMNVSTLELGDSALYLCASSPTGDNSPLHFGNGTRLTVT.

The rearrangement uses TRBV19 and TRBJ1-1; no reliable D call. The germline CDR1 and CDR2 sequences are LNHDA and SQIVND (reference sequence). Trimming took 7 bases from V and 0 from J, leaving 15 bases between them. The CDR3 has 15 residues. As DNA, the CDR3 is TGTGCCAGTACCTGGGTCCCGGGGATGAACACTGAAGCTTTCTTT. This encodes CASTWVPGMNTEAFF.

The count of this clone is one. The chain couples TRBV28 to TRBJ2-5; possibly TRBD1 for D (5 bases). Germline CDR1 reads MDHEN; CDR2 reads SYDVKM. Between the trimmed V and J ends, which lost 3 bases and 5 bases, there was a span of 19 bases. This CDR3 has 16 amino acids. CDR3 amino acids: CASSLGPPASRETQYF. CDR3 nucleotide sequence: TGTGCCAGCAGTTTGGGGCCCCCCGCAAGCAGGGAGACCCAGTACTTC.

Regarding this clone: The same CDR3 can be traced to other DNA sequences in this sample. J is TRBJ2-3 and V is TRBV5-1; D possibly corresponds to TRBD1 (6 bases). Trimming removed 4 bases from V and 1 base from J, with 10 bases in between. Germline CDR1 and CDR2: SGHRS and YFSETQ. The CDR3 sequence is 14 residues long. DNA for the CDR3: TGCGCCAGCAGCCCGAGGACAGGCACAGATACGCAGTATTTT. It specifies CASSPRTGTDTQYF.

The chain combines TRBV10-2 with TRBJ1-6; 8 nucleotides agree with TRBD1. CDR1 and CDR2 (germline): WSHSY, SAAADI. V trimming: 8 bases; J trimming: 7 bases; junction bases outside the gene matches: 16. The CDR3 has 17 amino acids. CDR3 region: CASSLLFQGAQNSPLHF. DNA for the CDR3: TGCGCCAGCTCCCTACTATTCCAGGGGGCTCAGAATTCACCCCTCCACTTT.

The rearrangement joins TRBV5-1 to TRBJ1-2; maybe TRBD1 (6 bases). Per germline, CDR1 SGHRS and CDR2 YFSETQ. The CDR3 spans 13 residues. Trimming cost V 1 base and J 6 bases, with 10 bases left between them. The CDR3 loop is CASSLLQGDGYTF. The CDR3 DNA sequence: TGCGCCAGCAGCTTGCTACAGGGAGATGGCTACACCTTC.